One sample yielded the 28 T cell receptor beta chains listed below, sequenced in a study of T cell repertoires in cytomegalovirus infection. TCRdb re-derived calls from the reads in MiXCR, one entry per CDR3 protein. The table has hundreds of thousands of distinct CDR3 sequences, around 32% seen once; the top ten hold more than 13%. These receptors have no known antigen. The material sequenced was cultured CD8+ T cells from PBMCs, taken from culture after CMV antigen stimulation. These TCRs come from a human donor in good health (CMV status not recorded). Some clones in this sample may be carry-over from other donors' samples.

This clonotype has only a few counts. In DNA form, the CDR3 reads TGTGCCAGCAGTTACCTGCTAGCGGGCCCCTACGAGCAGTACTTC. Translating it yields CASSYLLAGPYEQYF. The chain uses TRBV6-2 or TRBV6-3 and TRBJ2-7, with 8 nucleotides matching TRBD2. The ends lost 2 bases at V and 2 bases at J; junction bases unmatched: 5. Germline CDR1 and CDR2: MNHEY and SVGEGT. This CDR3 has 15 amino acids.

This clonotype was observed a few times. The chain uses TRBV11-2 and TRBJ2-3; D may be TRBD1 or TRBD2 (5 bases each). The CDR3 loop spans 15 amino acids. The V gene's germline CDR1 is SGHAT and CDR2 FQNNGV. Trimming removed 4 bases at V and 3 bases at J, with 14 bases between. Written as DNA, the CDR3 is TGTGCCAGCAGCTCCGAGAGGGGATGGACAGATACGCAGTATTTT. Residues: CASSSERGWTDTQYF.

To note about this clonotype: This may stem from a read error, because a much larger clone lies one nucleotide away. The V call is TRBV7-6, the J call TRBJ2-1; possibly TRBD1 for D (6 bases). The germline CDR1 and CDR2 sequences are SGHVS and FNYEAQ. This CDR3 is 16 amino acids long. CDR3 amino acids: CASSPRIGGSYNEQCF. The CDR3, as DNA: TGTGCCAGCAGCCCAAGGATAGGGGGATCCTACAATGAGCAGTGCTTC.

As regards this clonotype: One end of the junction does not line up with germline, which may come from a read error. The gene calls are TRBV7-4 and TRBJ2-3, with 11 bases that match TRBD2. Germline CDR1 reads SGHVT; CDR2 reads SQSDAQ. CDR3 length equals 11 residues. CDR3 coding DNA: TGTGCCAGCAGCCTGCTAGCGGGGGGAACGTTT. As protein: CASSLLAGGTF.

This clonotype was seen a handful of times. The chain joins TRBV5-4 to TRBJ2-7, with D perhaps matching TRBD2 (5 bases). The V gene's germline CDR1 is SGHNT and CDR2 YYREEE (reference sequence). Trimming shortened V by 4 bases and J by 3 bases, and 20 bases separated the two germline ends. There are 16 residues in the CDR3. The CDR3 loop is CASSPGGSQKNYEQYF. CDR3 in DNA: TGTGCCAGCAGCCCAGGCGGGTCACAAAAAAACTACGAGCAGTACTTC.

The chain links TRBV28 to TRBJ2-7; 11 nucleotides align to TRBD1. In germline, CDR1 is MDHEN, CDR2 SYDVKM. The CDR3 totals 15 residues. The V segment lost 5 bases and the J segment 3 bases; nucleotides outside the gene matches: 6. The CDR3 DNA sequence: TGTGCCAGCAGTCGCCGGGACAGGGGGTTCTACGAGCAGTACGTC. Its translation: CASSRRDRGFYEQYV.

The chain carries TRBV6-1 and TRBJ1-1, with 7 positions matching TRBD1. Germline V CDR1 and CDR2: MNHNS, SASEGT. The CDR3 sequence is 16 residues long. V gave up 1 base and J gave up 1 base; unmatched junction bases: 6. The DNA of the CDR3 is TGTGCCAGCAGTGAAGGACAGGGAGGGGGGAACACTGAAGCTTTCTTT. This gives the protein CASSEGQGGGNTEAFF.

The chain employs TRBV2 and TRBJ2-2; D is ambiguous. The ends were cut back, 6 bases at V and 5 bases at J, with 19 bases in the middle. Germline V CDR1 and CDR2: SNHLY, FYNNEI. This CDR3 has 16 residues. The CDR3 bases are TGTGCCAGCAGCGCCTTCAGCCCCGATAGTACCGGGGAGCTGTTTTTT. It specifies CASSAFSPDSTGELFF.

V gene TRBV20-1 combines with J gene TRBJ2-2; D is unresolved. There are 15 residues in the CDR3. V shed 1 base and J shed 3 bases, with 12 bases lying between them. CDR1 is DFQATT, CDR2 SNEGSKA, per germline (reference sequence). CDR3 sequence (DNA): TGCAGTGCTAGAGGCCTAGGTGGGGACACCGGGGAGCTGTTTTTT. This encodes CSARGLGGDTGELFF.

This clonotype was seen at least ten times. The V and J genes are TRBV7-8 and TRBJ2-3; 7 positions match TRBD2. Trimming took 4 bases from V and 4 from J; bases not matched to a gene: 14. Germline assignment: CDR1 SGHVS and CDR2 FQNEAQ. There are 17 residues in the CDR3. Here the CDR3 DNA reads TGTGCCAGCAGCTCTGACACTTCCGGGGGGTATCCAGATACGCAGTATTTT. Translation gives CASSSDTSGGYPDTQYF.

This clonotype was counted between two and nine times. The J gene is TRBJ2-1, the V gene TRBV6-1; possibly TRBD1 for D (6 bases). CDR3 size: 13 residues. The germline V gene has CDR1 MNHNS and CDR2 SASEGT. V shed 5 bases and J shed 8 bases, with 13 bases lying between them. In DNA, the CDR3 is TGTGCCAGCAGTTATCTAGGGGGTGATGAGCAGTTCTTC. This translates into CASSYLGGDEQFF.

The chain combines TRBV27 with TRBJ1-2; D is perhaps TRBD1 (5 bases). The CDR3 consists of 14 residues. Per the germline V gene, CDR1 is MNHEY and CDR2 is SMNVEV (reference sequence). The germline V and J ends were trimmed by 2 bases and 6 bases, with 13 bases remaining between them. In DNA form, the CDR3 reads TGTGCCAGCAGTTTAGCCCCAGGGAGGAATGGCTACACCTTC. As protein: CASSLAPGRNGYTF.

A few counts support this clonotype. This chain connects TRBV7-9 to TRBJ2-7; either TRBD1 or TRBD2 may supply D (6 bases each). The V gene's germline CDR1 is SEHNR and CDR2 FQNEAQ (reference sequence). V lost 10 bases to trimming and J lost 5 bases, with 18 bases between them. CDR3 length: 13 residues. CDR3 residues: CATNRGPEDEQYF. In DNA form, the CDR3 reads TGTGCCACCAACCGGGGGCCTGAAGACGAGCAGTACTTC.

This clonotype was recorded at least ten times. This sequence joins TRBV7-6 and TRBJ2-3; 9 nucleotides align to TRBD2. CDR1 is SGHVS, CDR2 FNYEAQ, per germline. The CDR3 runs 16 residues. The ends lost 7 bases at V and 2 bases at J; junction bases unmatched: 10. Here the CDR3 reads CASTRRERGVTDTQYF. CDR3 nucleotides: TGTGCCAGCACCCGGAGGGAGCGGGGGGTCACAGATACGCAGTATTTT.

This clonotype was detected a few times. The V gene is TRBV6-5, the J gene TRBJ1-5, with 10 bases matching TRBD1. With 4 bases clipped from V and 6 bases from J, the junction kept 9 bases outside the gene matches. The CDR3 extends over 16 amino acids. Per the germline V gene, CDR1 is MNHEY and CDR2 is SVGAGI. CDR3 coding DNA: TGTGCCAGCAGTTCCTCGGGGACAGGGGCGCTTCAGCCCCAGCATTTT. Residues: CASSSSGTGALQPQHF.

A few counts support this clonotype. The rearrangement uses TRBV28 and TRBJ2-2; 7 bases agree with TRBD1. CDR3 length: 13 amino acids. Germline CDR1 MDHEN, CDR2 SYDVKM. V shed 4 bases and J 9 bases; nucleotides not matched to a gene: 5. CDR3 loop: CASSSDRAWELFF. The CDR3 DNA is TGTGCCAGCAGTTCCGACAGGGCCTGGGAGCTGTTTTTT. Looking up the rest from reference TRBV28 and TRBJ2-2 gives the full variable domain: DVKVTQSSRYLVKRTGEKVFLECVQDMDHENMFWYRQDPGLGLRLIYFSYDVKMKEKGDIPEGYSVSREKKERFSLILESASTNQTSMYLCASSSDRAWELFFGEGSRLTVL.

The chain uses TRBV7-6 and TRBJ2-7, with TRBD2 matching over 8 bases. After removal of 5 bases from V and 2 bases from J, the junction contained 11 bases not matched to a gene. CDR3 length: 16 amino acids. Germline V gene lookup returns CDR1 SGHVS and CDR2 FNYEAQ. The CDR3 here is CASSPTSEGPPYEQYF. The CDR3 region has the DNA TGTGCCAGCAGCCCGACTAGCGAGGGGCCCCCCTACGAGCAGTACTTC.

This clonotype was detected only a few times. The chain combines TRBV6-2 or TRBV6-3 with TRBJ2-2; TRBD1 agrees at 8 bases. Germline CDR1 is MNHEY and CDR2 is SVGEGT. Trimming cost V 5 bases and J 5 bases; bases outside gene matches: 4. The CDR3 length is 14 residues. The CDR3 region is CASSPGGWTGELFF. The CDR3 coding sequence is TGTGCCAGCAGTCCAGGGGGCTGGACCGGGGAGCTGTTTTTT.

A note on this clonotype: A much larger clone lies a single base off, so this may be a read error. This chain uses TRBV7-2 with TRBJ2-1; 9 bases align to TRBD1. Germline-derived CDR1 and CDR2 are SGHTA and FQGNSA. This CDR3 region has 15 residues. CDR3 loop: CASGLEGQGMNEQFF. In DNA form, the CDR3 reads TGTGCCAGCGGCTTAGAGGGACAGGGTATGAATGAGCAGTTCTTC.

This clonotype turned up a few times. The chain recombines TRBV6-1 with TRBJ2-2, with D perhaps matching TRBD1 (5 bases). The CDR3 length is 14 residues. CDR1 MNHNS and CDR2 SASEGT come from the germline V gene. V was trimmed by 11 bases and J by 5 bases, leaving 18 bases between them. The CDR3 protein is CAVNTWGRTGELFF. DNA for the CDR3: TGTGCCGTCAACACTTGGGGCCGAACCGGGGAGCTGTTTTTT.

The V call is TRBV7-2, the J call TRBJ1-1, with a possible D match to TRBD1 (6 bases). The CDR3 extends over 17 amino acids. Trimming stripped 5 bases from V and 5 bases from J, with 24 bases between. Germline V gene sequence: CDR1 SGHTA, CDR2 FQGNSA. CDR3 protein: CASSPTGFRGLRTEAFF. CDR3 DNA sequence: TGTGCCAGCAGCCCTACAGGGTTTCGGGGTCTTAGGACTGAAGCTTTCTTT.

J is TRBJ1-5 and V is TRBV5-1; 9 nucleotides align to TRBD1. After removal of 4 bases from V and 1 base from J, the junction contained 3 bases not matched to a gene. This CDR3 has 15 amino acids. Germline values: CDR1 SGHRS, CDR2 YFSETQ. CDR3 bases: TGCGCCAGCAGCGACGGGACAGGGAGCAATCAGCCCCAGCATTTT. Translating gives CASSDGTGSNQPQHF.

V is TRBV7-9 and J is TRBJ1-2; 7 nucleotides agree with TRBD1. CDR1 is SEHNR, CDR2 FQNEAQ, per germline (reference sequence). Germline trimming cut 5 bases from V and 2 bases from J; bases unmatched to any gene: 17. This CDR3 region has 18 residues. In DNA, the CDR3 is TGTGCCAGCAGCCCCCCGCCGGGACAGAGTAAGAGAAACTATGGCTACACCTTC. This gives the protein CASSPPPGQSKRNYGYTF.

The J gene is TRBJ1-3, the V gene TRBV6-5, with D perhaps TRBD1 (6 bases). CDR1 is MNHEY and CDR2 is SVGAGI in the germline V gene. The V end lost 0 bases, the J end lost 5 bases, and 11 bases lay between the germline ends. CDR3 length: 15 amino acids. In DNA form, the CDR3 reads TGTGCCAGCAGTTACTCGAGACAGGCCAGAAACACCATATATTTT. Its protein is CASSYSRQARNTIYF.

With respect to this clonotype: It may be a read error: a sequence one base away is much more abundant. The chain combines TRBV7-8 with TRBJ2-1; 8 nucleotides align to TRBD2. This CDR3 spans 12 amino acids. Germline V lookup: CDR1 SGHVS, CDR2 FQNEAQ. The CDR3 nucleotides are TGTGCCAGCACCCGGGGGGGCAATGTGCAGTTCTTC. Translating gives CASTRGGNVQFF.

The table lists this clonotype with many counts. CDR3 in DNA: TGTGCCAGCAGCTTAAAAATATATAATTCACCCCTCCACTTT. This translates into CASSLKIYNSPLHF. The gene calls are TRBV7-6 and TRBJ1-6; D call uncertain. The CDR3 extends over 14 amino acids. The germline gives CDR1 SGHVS, CDR2 FNYEAQ. V lost 2 bases to trimming and J lost 4 bases, with 6 bases between them.

The sample holds a few counts of this clonotype. The chain carries TRBV6-1 and TRBJ2-5; no clear D gene. This CDR3 is 15 amino acids long. Germline CDR1 is MNHNS and CDR2 is SASEGT. The V and J ends lost 6 bases and 0 bases respectively, with 14 bases between them. The DNA for the CDR3 is TGTGCCAGCAGCCCTGAGAATGAGTACCAAGAGACCCAGTACTTC. It codes for CASSPENEYQETQYF.

J is TRBJ1-2 and V is TRBV29-1; the D is unclear. Germline loops: CDR1 SQVTM, CDR2 ANQGSEA. This CDR3 spans 13 amino acids. V lost 3 bases, J lost 2 bases, and 10 bases lay in between. CDR3 region: CSVDDKTNYGYTF. The CDR3 DNA follows: TGCAGCGTTGATGACAAAACGAACTATGGCTACACCTTC.